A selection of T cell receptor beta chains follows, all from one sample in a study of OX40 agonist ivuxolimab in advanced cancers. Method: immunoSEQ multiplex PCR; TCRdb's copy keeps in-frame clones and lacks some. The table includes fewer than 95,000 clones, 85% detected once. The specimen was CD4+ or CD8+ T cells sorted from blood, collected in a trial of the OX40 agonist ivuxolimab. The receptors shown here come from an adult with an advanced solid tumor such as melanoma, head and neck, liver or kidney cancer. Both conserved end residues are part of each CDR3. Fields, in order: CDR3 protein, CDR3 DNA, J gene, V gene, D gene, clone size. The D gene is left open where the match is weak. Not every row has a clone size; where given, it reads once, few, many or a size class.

CDR3 protein: CASSPTMDRARGEQYF
CDR3 DNA: TGTGCCAGCTCACCTACAATGGACAGGGCTAGAGGGGAGCAGTACTTC
J gene: TRBJ2-7
V gene: TRBV18
D gene: TRBD1
clone size: once

CDR3 protein: CASSPGGQVHQPQHF
CDR3 DNA: TGTGCCAGCTCACCAGGTGGGCAGGTGCATCAGCCCCAGCATTTT
J gene: TRBJ1-5
V gene: TRBV18
D gene: .
clone size: .

CDR3 protein: CASSSYQGAAGYTF
CDR3 DNA: TGTGCCAGCAGCTCGTATCAGGGGGCTGCTGGCTACACCTTC
J gene: TRBJ1-2
V gene: TRBV5-8
D gene: TRBD1
clone size: .

CDR3 protein: CASSSLGQGITYEQYF
CDR3 DNA: TGTGCCAGCAGTTCCCTGGGACAGGGAATAACCTACGAGCAGTACTTC
J gene: TRBJ2-7
V gene: TRBV6-5
D gene: TRBD1
clone size: .

CDR3 protein: CASSTNPGTTYNEQFF
CDR3 DNA: TGTGCCAGTAGTACCAACCCCGGGACTACCTACAATGAGCAGTTCTTC
J gene: TRBJ2-1
V gene: TRBV19
D gene: TRBD2
clone size: .

CDR3 protein: CASSIDSGNEQFF
CDR3 DNA: TGTGCCAGCAGTATAGACAGTGGCAATGAGCAGTTCTTC
J gene: TRBJ2-1
V gene: TRBV2
D gene: .
clone size: .

CDR3 protein: CASSPGQQETQYF
CDR3 DNA: TGTGCCAGCAGTCCCGGACAGCAAGAGACCCAGTACTTC
J gene: TRBJ2-5
V gene: TRBV27
D gene: .
clone size: few

CDR3 protein: CASSPSQGLAEAFF
CDR3 DNA: TGTGCCAGCAGCCCCAGCCAAGGGTTGGCTGAAGCTTTCTTT
J gene: TRBJ1-1
V gene: TRBV7-2
D gene: .
clone size: .

CDR3 protein: CASDLPKNYGYTF
CDR3 DNA: TGTGCCAGCGATTTGCCTAAGAACTATGGCTACACCTTC
J gene: TRBJ1-2
V gene: TRBV6-1
D gene: .
clone size: .

CDR3 protein: CAWVPGYLKAEAFF
CDR3 DNA: TGTGCCTGGGTGCCGGGCTACCTGAAGGCTGAAGCTTTCTTT
J gene: TRBJ1-1
V gene: TRBV30
D gene: .
clone size: few

CDR3 protein: CAWSKVGRRVNEQFF
CDR3 DNA: TGTGCCTGGAGTAAAGTAGGTCGTAGGGTCAATGAGCAGTTCTTC
J gene: TRBJ2-1
V gene: TRBV30
D gene: .
clone size: .

CDR3 protein: CASSLGDTDTQYF
CDR3 DNA: TGTGCCAGCAGCCTTGGGGACACAGATACGCAGTATTTT
J gene: TRBJ2-3
V gene: TRBV27
D gene: .
clone size: .

CDR3 protein: CASTLAARTNEKLFF
CDR3 DNA: TGTGCCAGTACCTTGGCTGCAAGAACTAATGAAAAACTGTTTTTT
J gene: TRBJ1-4
V gene: TRBV19
D gene: .
clone size: .